This passage covers 27 T cell receptor beta chains from one sample sequenced in a study of OX40 agonist ivuxolimab in advanced cancers. The library was made by the immunoSEQ multiplex PCR assay. TCRdb carries this immuneACCESS record with in-frame sequences only. Its versions omit some clonotypes, under half of them owing to an unresolved V gene in the studies checked, with the rest unexplained. Within this sample are tens of thousands of clones, with around 82% of them counted one time only. The top ten clonotypes cover about 4% of the sample. The source material was CD4+ or CD8+ T cells sorted from blood, sampled in a trial of the OX40 agonist ivuxolimab. These receptors all stem from an adult with an advanced solid tumor such as melanoma, head and neck, liver or kidney cancer.

This clone was seen a single time. The genes are TRBV9 and TRBJ2-1, with D perhaps matching TRBD1 or TRBD2 (5 bases each). V lost 4 bases and J lost 4, with 15 bases in between. CDR3 length equals 15 residues. Germline values: CDR1 SGDLS, CDR2 YYNGEE. CDR3 loop: CASSPGAGGYNEQFF. The DNA for the CDR3 is TGTGCCAGCAGCCCCGGGGCAGGTGGGTACAATGAGCAGTTCTTC.

The CDR3 sequence: CASSSGGTNEKLFF. In DNA, the CDR3 is TGTGCCAGCAGTTCAGGGGGGACTAATGAAAAACTGTTTTTT. This sequence joins TRBV6-5 and TRBJ1-4, with 7 bases fitting TRBD1. Per germline, CDR1 MNHEY and CDR2 SVGAGI. This CDR3 has 14 amino acids. The J segment lost 2 bases and the V segment lost 4 bases, leaving 1 base of the junction unmatched.

This clone appeared once. This chain joins TRBV6-6 and TRBJ2-7; D is tentatively TRBD1 or TRBD2 (5 bases each). Germline assignment: CDR1 MNHNY and CDR2 SVGAGI (reference sequence). The V end lost 6 bases, the J end lost 2 bases, and 11 bases lay between the germline ends. CDR3 length: 13 residues. In DNA form, the CDR3 reads TGTGCCAGCAGGTCCTCGGGGCCCTACGAGCAGTACTTC. This sequence encodes CASRSSGPYEQYF.

The chain combines TRBV5-1 with TRBJ1-1, with D possibly TRBD1 on 5 matching bases. Per the germline V gene, CDR1 is SGHRS and CDR2 is YFSETQ. V lost 0 bases, J lost 0 bases, and 6 bases lay in between. This CDR3 has 14 residues. Here the CDR3 DNA reads TGCGCCAGCAGCTTGGGGGGCATGAACACTGAAGCTTTCTTT. Protein: CASSLGGMNTEAFF.

The rearrangement uses TRBV7-8 and TRBJ2-5; D not certain. Matching the DNA end better, TRBJ2-7 makes the J call doubtful. Germline-derived CDR1 and CDR2 are SGHVS and FQNEAQ. The CDR3 spans 13 residues. The CDR3 DNA reads as TGTGCCAGCAGCTTAACGAGCTTCTACGAGCAGTACTTC. Protein product: CASSLTSFYEQYF.

V and J are TRBV14 and TRBJ1-2, with D tentatively TRBD1 (5 bases). CDR3 length: 11 residues. Trimming pared 3 bases from V and 13 bases from J, leaving 12 bases between. Looked up from germline, CDR1 is SGHDN and CDR2 is FVKESK. CDR3 loop: CASSQGRGCTF. CDR3 DNA sequence: TGTGCCAGCAGCCAGGGGCGAGGTTGCACCTTC. Supplemented by reference TRBV14 and TRBJ1-2, the full variable domain reads EAGVTQFPSHSVIEKGQTVTLRCDPISGHDNLYWYRRVMGKEIKFLLHFVKESKQDESGMPNNRFLAERTGGTYSTLKVQPAELEDSGVYFCASSQGRGCTFGSGTRLTVV.

The J gene is TRBJ1-1, the V gene TRBV6-5, with a weak D call TRBD1 (6 bases). The germline CDR1 and CDR2 sequences are MNHEY and SVGAGI. This CDR3 spans 14 amino acids. The germline V and J ends were trimmed by 3 bases and 6 bases, with 14 bases remaining between them. The CDR3 DNA reads TGTGCCAGCAGTTATCAGCCAACAGGGTCTGAAGCTTTCTTT. It translates to CASSYQPTGSEAFF.

The chain links TRBV14 to TRBJ2-7; no clear D gene. Trimming shortened V by 4 bases and J by 6 bases, and 13 bases separated the two germline ends. This CDR3 comprises 13 residues. Germline CDR1 and CDR2: SGHDN and FVKESK. The CDR3 region is CASSLVGMGEQYF. The CDR3 DNA sequence: TGTGCCAGCAGCCTCGTGGGAATGGGCGAGCAGTACTTC. Looking up the rest from reference TRBV14 and TRBJ2-7 gives the full variable domain: EAGVTQFPSHSVIEKGQTVTLRCDPISGHDNLYWYRRVMGKEIKFLLHFVKESKQDESGMPNNRFLAERTGGTYSTLKVQPAELEDSGVYFCASSLVGMGEQYFGPGTRLTVT.

This chain links TRBV7-6 with TRBJ2-7; 10 bases fit TRBD2. Germline V gives CDR1 SGHVS, CDR2 FNYEAQ. This CDR3 spans 13 amino acids. V was pared by 6 bases and J by 6 bases, with 5 bases of the junction left unmatched. DNA for the CDR3: TGTGCCAGCAGGGGGGTAGCGGGAGGCGAGCAGTACTTC. It yields the protein CASRGVAGGEQYF.

The genes are TRBV11-3 and TRBJ2-7; TRBD2 aligns across 9 bases. The CDR3 covers 15 residues. V trimming: 5 bases; J trimming: 1 base; junction bases outside the gene matches: 6. Germline V gene data show CDR1 as SGHNT and CDR2 as YENEEA. CDR3 sequence (DNA): TGTGCCAGCAGCAATCCGGGACTAGCTTCCTACGAGCAGTACTTC. Protein product: CASSNPGLASYEQYF.

The chain has TRBV4-2 and TRBJ2-1; 9 bases map to TRBD2. This CDR3 comprises 16 residues. V shed 1 base, J shed 4 bases, and the junction held 5 bases outside the gene matches. Germline CDR1 LGHNA, CDR2 YNFKEQ. This CDR3 reads CASSQGGGRGYNEQFF. The CDR3 DNA reads as TGTGCCAGCAGCCAAGGGGGCGGGAGGGGGTACAATGAGCAGTTCTTC.

The rearrangement uses TRBV28 and TRBJ2-3; either TRBD1 or TRBD2 may fit D (7 bases each). The length of the CDR3 is 15 residues. CDR1 is MDHEN and CDR2 is SYDVKM in the germline V gene. The V end was cut by 5 bases, the J end by 4 bases, with 16 bases between. This CDR3 reads CASSPQGGTADTQYF. DNA of the CDR3: TGTGCCAGCAGTCCCCAGGGGGGGACAGCAGATACGCAGTATTTT.

The rearrangement joins TRBV5-4 to TRBJ1-2; no firm D call. Germline loops: CDR1 SGHNT, CDR2 YYREEE (reference sequence). V lost 0 bases to trimming and J lost 8 bases, with 8 bases between them. The CDR3 is 12 amino acids. The CDR3 protein is CASSLGTMGYTF. The CDR3, as DNA: TGTGCCAGCAGCTTGGGAACGATGGGCTACACCTTC.

This rearrangement joins TRBV11-2 to TRBJ2-7; TRBD2 matches 16 bases. V lost 5 bases, J lost 6 bases, and 10 bases stayed unmatched. The CDR3 runs to 17 residues. Germline V CDR1 and CDR2: SGHAT, FQNNGV. The CDR3 DNA is TGTGCCAGCAGCCCCGGGACTAGCGGGAGGGCCCTTCCCGAGCAGTACTTC. Translation gives CASSPGTSGRALPEQYF.

The chain joins TRBV25-1 to TRBJ2-7, with D hard to call. CDR1 and CDR2 from the germline V gene are MGHDK and SYGVNS. With 0 bases removed from V and 3 bases from J, the gap between germline ends came to 6 bases. The CDR3 spans 13 residues. CDR3 coding DNA: TGTGCCAGCAGTGAATATCCCCTCTACGAGCAGTACTTC. It is translated as CASSEYPLYEQYF.

This rearrangement joins TRBV9 to TRBJ1-1; D not resolved. This CDR3 is built from 13 residues. CDR1 is SGDLS and CDR2 is YYNGEE in the germline V gene. V was pared by 2 bases and J by 4 bases, with 9 bases between. CDR3 bases: TGTGCCAGCAGCGTTTTTGAGGGCACTGAAGCTTTCTTT. Amino acids: CASSVFEGTEAFF.

The chain employs TRBV7-3 and TRBJ2-2; 10 bases are shared with TRBD2. This CDR3 contains 16 residues. Germline CDR1 reads SGHTA; CDR2 reads FQGTGA. V was clipped by 2 bases and J by 6 bases; unmatched bases: 6. The CDR3 bases are TGTGCCAGCAGCTTATTCTCAGCGGGAGGGGCCGGGGAGCTGTTTTTT. Protein product: CASSLFSAGGAGELFF. Full variable domain (outside the CDR3, taken from reference TRBV7-3 and TRBJ2-2): GAGVSQTPSNKVTEKGKYVELRCDPISGHTALYWYRQSLGQGPEFLIYFQGTGAADDSGLPNDRFFAVRPEGSVSTLKIQRTERGDSAVYLCASSLFSAGGAGELFFGEGSRLTVL.

This clone has a handful of counts. This chain uses TRBV7-6 with TRBJ2-1; tentatively, D is TRBD2 (5 bases). The V end was cut by 5 bases, the J end by 4 bases, with 6 bases between. This CDR3 is 12 amino acids long. The germline gives CDR1 SGHVS, CDR2 FNYEAQ. CDR3 nucleotide sequence: TGTGCCAGCAGCCCGGGGTACAATGAGCAGTTCTTC. Its translation is CASSPGYNEQFF.

V usage is TRBV10-3 and J usage is TRBJ2-1; D unresolved. The CDR3 has 13 residues. Germline V lookup: CDR1 ENHRY, CDR2 SYGVKD. V was shortened by 10 bases and J by 4 bases, with 14 bases between the two germline ends. CDR3 coding DNA: TGTGCCACCGCGGAAATTGGATACAATGAGCAGTTCTTC. This codes for CATAEIGYNEQFF.

The rearrangement uses TRBV28 and TRBJ1-6, with D maybe TRBD1 (6 bases). With 1 base removed from V and 6 bases from J, the gap between germline ends came to 10 bases. Germline V lookup: CDR1 MDHEN, CDR2 SYDVKM. The CDR3 has 15 amino acids. CDR3 residues: CASSLYGGGNSPLHF. The CDR3 coding sequence is TGTGCCAGCAGTTTATACGGAGGGGGTAATTCACCCCTCCACTTT.

The chain employs TRBV5-6 and TRBJ2-7; the D call may be TRBD1 or TRBD2 (5 bases each). Germline lookup yields CDR1 SGHDT and CDR2 YYEEEE. The V end lost 1 base, the J end lost 5 bases, and 16 bases lay between the germline ends. The CDR3 has 15 amino acids. The CDR3 reads CASSLSAGASNEQYF. In DNA form, the CDR3 reads TGTGCCAGCAGCTTGTCGGCCGGGGCATCCAACGAGCAGTACTTC.

V is TRBV6-5 and J is TRBJ1-1; D is uncertain. Trimming shortened V by 1 base and J by 5 bases, and 11 bases separated the two germline ends. Germline CDR1 MNHEY, CDR2 SVGAGI. This CDR3 is built from 14 residues. CDR3 sequence reads: CASSYYSGGTEAFF. CDR3 sequence (DNA): TGTGCCAGCAGTTACTATTCAGGCGGGACTGAAGCTTTCTTT.

This sequence joins TRBV7-2 and TRBJ2-5; TRBD2 aligns across 9 bases. Germline V gene sequence: CDR1 SGHTA, CDR2 FQGNSA. J gave up 4 bases and V 1 base, and 7 bases lay outside the gene matches. This CDR3 comprises 16 residues. The CDR3 region has the DNA TGTGCCAGCAGCTTAGGCCGAGCGGGAGGTGTAGAGACCCAGTACTTC. This gives the protein CASSLGRAGGVETQYF.

The gene calls are TRBV5-1 and TRBJ1-4; no clear D. Trimming pared 4 bases from V and 0 bases from J, leaving 13 bases between. The CDR3 sequence is 16 residues long. CDR1 and CDR2 from the germline V gene are SGHRS and YFSETQ. CDR3 residues: CASSPQAGATNEKLFF. DNA of the CDR3: TGCGCCAGCAGCCCGCAGGCAGGCGCAACTAATGAAAAACTGTTTTTT.

J is TRBJ2-5 and V is TRBV13, with 10 bases matching TRBD1. Trimming at V came to 6 bases and at J to 4 bases, leaving 5 bases not matched to a gene. Germline CDR1 reads PRHDT; CDR2 reads FYEKMQ (reference sequence). The CDR3 is made up of 14 amino acids. CDR3 loop: CASSPGTGAETQYF. Written as DNA, the CDR3 is TGTGCCAGCAGTCCCGGGACAGGGGCAGAGACCCAGTACTTC.

The chain joins TRBV28 to TRBJ2-7, with 8 positions matching TRBD1. J gave up 5 bases and V 5 bases, and 17 bases lay outside the gene matches. The CDR3 sequence is 17 residues long. Germline V gives CDR1 MDHEN, CDR2 SYDVKM. The CDR3 DNA reads as TGTGCCAGCAGTCCCAACCTCTTTTCCGGACAGGGCCACGAGCAGTACTTC. Protein sequence: CASSPNLFSGQGHEQYF.

This clone was seen a handful of times. The chain couples TRBV27 to TRBJ2-7; D perhaps matches TRBD1 (6 bases). V was cut by 3 bases and J by 4 bases, with 10 bases left in between. The CDR3 sequence is 13 residues long. Germline CDR1 MNHEY, CDR2 SMNVEV (reference sequence). CDR3 region: CASSLGHLYEQYF. DNA for the CDR3: TGTGCCAGCAGTTTGGGACACCTATACGAGCAGTACTTC.